This note documents a single T cell receptor (beta chain) sequence. V gave up 5 bases and J gave up 7 bases; unmatched junction bases: 15. The germline V gene has CDR1 MNHNY and CDR2 SVGAGI (reference sequence). This CDR3 is built from 16 residues. This entry comes from a study of T cell changes during pregnancy in multiple sclerosis. The data were produced by immunoSEQ multiplex PCR, yet TCRdb's version contains in-frame clones alone and is incomplete. In the table there are roughly 62,000 clones, about 89% of which are singletons. Sequencing used peripheral blood, obtained in the first trimester of pregnancy. This receptor was obtained from a female donor with multiple sclerosis, enrolled in a pregnancy study. The chain links TRBV6-6 to TRBJ1-2; 8 nucleotides agree with TRBD1. The CDR3 bases are TGTGCCAGCAGTCCGAGGACAGGGAGTGATGTGGGTGGCTACACCTTC. Protein: CASSPRTGSDVGGYTF.